The 6 T cell receptor beta chains presented below share a single source sample, sequenced in a study of T-cell reconstitution after alpha-beta-depleted transplantation in children (dated by TCRdb to the mid-2010s). The library relied on PCR. The instrument given in TCRdb is Illumina HiSeq 2500. To normalize quantification of the TCRbeta repertoire, the TCR libraries were built with molecular barcoding that relied on unique molecular identifiers. TCRdb itself trimmed the public reads at Q25 with fastp, ran MiXCR and retained productive beta chains. Every entry covers one CDR3 protein and lists the most common genes and DNA from its rows. For this sample the table gives about 610,000 distinct CDR3 sequences, of which about 10% were detected only once. Less than 5% of the sample lies in the top ten. Sequences were derived from PBMCs from the stem cell graft donor, sampled from the stem cell graft. Receptors originate from a human donor who donated a stem cell graft to a child with acute myeloid leukemia.

This clonotype was seen a single time. The V call is TRBV30, the J call TRBJ2-7; D is possibly TRBD2 (5 bases). CDR1 and CDR2 from the germline V gene are GTSNPN and SVGIG (reference sequence). CDR3 length: 12 amino acids. The V gene lost 3 bases and the J gene lost 2 bases, with 8 bases spanning the gap. Here the CDR3 reads CAWSSGTYEQYF. Written as DNA, the CDR3 is TGTGCCTGGAGCTCCGGGACCTACGAGCAGTACTTC.

This clonotype came up a few times. This chain joins TRBV20-1 and TRBJ2-1; 7 positions agree with TRBD2. V shed 1 base, J shed 3 bases, and the junction held 3 bases outside the gene matches. The CDR3 has 14 amino acids. From germline, CDR1 is DFQATT and CDR2 SNEGSKA (reference sequence). This CDR3 reads CSARAGRDYNEQFF. CDR3 nucleotides: TGCAGTGCTAGAGCTGGGAGGGACTACAATGAGCAGTTCTTC.

This clonotype was seen only a few times. The gene calls are TRBV12-3 or TRBV12-4 and TRBJ2-1, with D perhaps matching TRBD2 (6 bases). The V gene lost 6 bases and the J gene lost 2 bases, with 11 bases spanning the gap. This CDR3 has 14 amino acids. CDR3 sequence: CASRDSGPYNEQFF. Written as DNA, the CDR3 is TGTGCCAGCAGAGACAGCGGGCCCTACAATGAGCAGTTCTTC.

The chain employs TRBV18 and TRBJ1-1; TRBD1 agrees at 7 bases. CDR1 is KGHSH and CDR2 is LQKENI in the germline V gene. CDR3 length: 15 amino acids. The V gene end was trimmed by 2 bases and the J gene end by 1 base; junction bases not matched to a gene: 4. CDR3 bases: TGTGCCAGCTCACCAACCGACAGGGAGAACACTGAAGCTTTCTTT. Protein sequence: CASSPTDRENTEAFF.

The rearrangement links TRBV28 to TRBJ1-2, with D possibly matching TRBD1 (6 bases). The CDR3 totals 13 residues. The ends were cut back, 1 base at V and 7 bases at J, with 10 bases in the middle. Germline V gene sequence: CDR1 MDHEN, CDR2 SYDVKM. CDR3 in amino acids: CASSLFGGAGYTF. The DNA for the CDR3 is TGTGCCAGCAGTTTATTCGGGGGGGCTGGCTACACCTTC.

This clonotype was recorded at least ten times. The chain has TRBV25-1 and TRBJ2-3; 11 bases agree with TRBD2. Germline V gene lookup returns CDR1 MGHDK and CDR2 SYGVNS. The length of the CDR3 is 16 residues. Germline trimming cut 4 bases from V and 2 bases from J; bases unmatched to any gene: 5. In DNA form, the CDR3 reads TGTGCCAGCAGTGTGGGACTAGCGGCAGACACAGATACGCAGTATTTT. This sequence encodes CASSVGLAADTDTQYF.